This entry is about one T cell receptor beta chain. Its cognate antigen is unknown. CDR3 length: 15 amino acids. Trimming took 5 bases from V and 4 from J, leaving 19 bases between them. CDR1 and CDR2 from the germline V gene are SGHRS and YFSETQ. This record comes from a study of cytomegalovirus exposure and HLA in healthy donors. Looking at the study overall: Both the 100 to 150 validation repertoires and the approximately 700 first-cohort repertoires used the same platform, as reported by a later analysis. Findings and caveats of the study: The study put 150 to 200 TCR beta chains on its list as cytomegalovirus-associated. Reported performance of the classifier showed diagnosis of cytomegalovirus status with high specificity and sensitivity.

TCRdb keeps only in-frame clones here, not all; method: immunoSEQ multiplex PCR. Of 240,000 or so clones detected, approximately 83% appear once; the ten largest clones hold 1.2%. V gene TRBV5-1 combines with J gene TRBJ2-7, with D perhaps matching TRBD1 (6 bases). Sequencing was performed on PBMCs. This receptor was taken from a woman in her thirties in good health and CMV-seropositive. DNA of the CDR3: TGCGCCAGCAGACTAGGACAGCCCGGGATTTACGAGCAGTACTTC. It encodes CASRLGQPGIYEQYF. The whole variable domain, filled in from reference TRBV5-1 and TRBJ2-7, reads KAGVTQTPRYLIKTRGQQVTLSCSPISGHRSVSWYQQTPGQGLQFLFEYFSETQRNKGNFPGRFSGRQFSNSRSEMNVSTLELGDSALYLCASRLGQPGIYEQYFGPGTRLTVT.